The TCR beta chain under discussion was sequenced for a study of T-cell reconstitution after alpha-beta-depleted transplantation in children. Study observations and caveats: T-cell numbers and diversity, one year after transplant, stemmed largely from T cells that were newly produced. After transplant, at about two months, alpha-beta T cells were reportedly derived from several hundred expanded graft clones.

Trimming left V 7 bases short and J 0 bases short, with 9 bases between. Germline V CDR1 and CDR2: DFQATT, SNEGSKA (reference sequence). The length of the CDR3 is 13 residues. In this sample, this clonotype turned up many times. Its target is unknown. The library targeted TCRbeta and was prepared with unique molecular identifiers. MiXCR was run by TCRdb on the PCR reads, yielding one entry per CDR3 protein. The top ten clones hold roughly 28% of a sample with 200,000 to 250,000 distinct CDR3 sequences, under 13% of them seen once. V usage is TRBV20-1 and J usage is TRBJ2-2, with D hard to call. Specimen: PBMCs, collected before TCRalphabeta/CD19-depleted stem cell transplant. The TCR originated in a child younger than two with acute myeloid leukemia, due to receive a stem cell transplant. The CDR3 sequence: CSVWVANTGELFF. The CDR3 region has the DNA TGCAGTGTGTGGGTCGCGAACACCGGGGAGCTGTTTTTT.